These T cell receptor beta chains were read from a single sample in a study of technical replicates of blood from a handful of donors. The assay was immunoSEQ multiplex PCR, and TCRdb's table has in-frame clones only and misses some. This table has approximately 87,000 clones, approximately 94% appearing once. Sequencing was carried out using T cells isolated from PBMCs. The source is a human donor in good health. CDR3s include the opening cysteine and the closing phenylalanine or tryptophan. The D gene is left open where the match is weak. A clone size is listed for some rows: how often the clone was seen (once, few, many), or a class if it is expanded.

TRBJ2-3	NA	TRBV15	NA	TGTGCCACCAGCAGAGGAGAGGCCACAGATACGCAGTATTTT	CATSRGEATDTQYF
TRBJ2-1	NA	TRBV29-1	NA	TGCAGCGTCATGCTAGTATCCTTGAATGAGCAGTTCTTC	CSVMLVSLNEQFF
TRBJ1-2	once	TRBV28	TRBD1	TGTGCCAGCAGAGATCGACAGGGACTTCTGGGGGGCTACACCTTC	CASRDRQGLLGGYTF
TRBJ2-7	NA	TRBV12-5	TRBD1	TGTGCTAGTGGTTTGCCTCGGACAGGGGACTACGAGCAGTACTTC	CASGLPRTGDYEQYF
TRBJ2-3	NA	TRBV5-1	TRBD2	TGCGCCAGCCGCCATAGCGGGGAACGGACAGATACGCAGTATTTT	CASRHSGERTDTQYF
TRBJ2-5	NA	TRBV19	NA	TGTGCCAGTAGTATGACTGGGGAGACCCAGTACTTC	CASSMTGETQYF
TRBJ1-5	once	TRBV27	NA	TGTGCCAGCAGTTCTAGTTACAATCAGCCCCAGCATTTT	CASSSSYNQPQHF
TRBJ2-7	once	TRBV25-1	NA	TGTGCCAGCAGTGAATTTGACAGAGGCTACGAGCAGTACTTC	CASSEFDRGYEQYF
TRBJ2-1	NA	TRBV4-1	TRBD2	TGCGCCAGCAGCCTTCAACATCTAGCGGGAGAGACAAATGAGCAGTTCTTC	CASSLQHLAGETNEQFF
TRBJ2-1	NA	TRBV11-2	TRBD2	TGTGCCAGCAGTTCACTAGCGGGCTACAATGAGCAGTTCTTC	CASSSLAGYNEQFF
TRBJ2-2	once	TRBV9	TRBD1	TGTGCCAGCAGCGGCCGGACAGGGACCGGGGAGCTGTTTTTT	CASSGRTGTGELFF
TRBJ2-2	NA	TRBV7-2	NA	TGTGCCAGCAGTCACCACTTTAGTCCCGGGGAGCTGTTTTTT	CASSHHFSPGELFF
TRBJ2-3	once	TRBV18	TRBD2	TGTGCCAGCTCTCCTATAGCGGGAAGCACAGATACGCAGTATTTT	CASSPIAGSTDTQYF
TRBJ2-3	NA	TRBV30	TRBD1	TGTGCCTGGAGCAGGACAGGGGGCGCGACAGATACGCAGTATTTT	CAWSRTGGATDTQYF
TRBJ1-6	NA	TRBV9	TRBD1	TGTGCCAGCAGCGTTACAGGGGATTCACCCCTCCACTTT	CASSVTGDSPLHF
TRBJ2-7	NA	TRBV27	NA	TGTGCCAGCAGTTTAAGCAGGTCCAACTACGAGCAGTACTTC	CASSLSRSNYEQYF
TRBJ2-1	NA	TRBV10-2	NA	TGCGCCAGCAGTGAATACAGACACAATGAGCAGTTCTTC	CASSEYRHNEQFF
TRBJ2-1	once	TRBV5-1	NA	TGCGCCAGCAGCATAGGGACCACCGGGGGAGAGTTCTTC	CASSIGTTGGEFF
TRBJ2-5	NA	TRBV10-3	TRBD2	TGTGCCATCAGCCCCACTCGGGAGGATATCCAAGAGACCCAGTACTTC	CAISPTREDIQETQYF
TRBJ1-4	NA	TRBV5-1	NA	TGCGCCAGCTCCGAGAAGTCTAATGAAAAACTGTTTTTT	CASSEKSNEKLFF
TRBJ2-5	NA	TRBV10-3	TRBD1	TGTGCCATCAGTAGGACAGGGAAAGAGACCCAGTACTTC	CAISRTGKETQYF
TRBJ2-7	NA	TRBV6-1	NA	TGTGCCAGCAGGAACACCGACAGGTACGAGCAGTACTTC	CASRNTDRYEQYF